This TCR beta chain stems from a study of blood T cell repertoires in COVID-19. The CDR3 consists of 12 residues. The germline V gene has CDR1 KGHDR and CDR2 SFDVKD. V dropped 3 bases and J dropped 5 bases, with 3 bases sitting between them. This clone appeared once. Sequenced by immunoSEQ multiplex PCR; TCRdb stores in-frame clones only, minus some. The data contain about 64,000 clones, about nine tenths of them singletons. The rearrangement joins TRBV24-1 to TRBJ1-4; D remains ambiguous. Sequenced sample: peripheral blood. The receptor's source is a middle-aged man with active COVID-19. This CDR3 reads CATSDPNEKLFF. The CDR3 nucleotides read TGTGCCACCAGTGATCCAAATGAAAAACTGTTTTTT.